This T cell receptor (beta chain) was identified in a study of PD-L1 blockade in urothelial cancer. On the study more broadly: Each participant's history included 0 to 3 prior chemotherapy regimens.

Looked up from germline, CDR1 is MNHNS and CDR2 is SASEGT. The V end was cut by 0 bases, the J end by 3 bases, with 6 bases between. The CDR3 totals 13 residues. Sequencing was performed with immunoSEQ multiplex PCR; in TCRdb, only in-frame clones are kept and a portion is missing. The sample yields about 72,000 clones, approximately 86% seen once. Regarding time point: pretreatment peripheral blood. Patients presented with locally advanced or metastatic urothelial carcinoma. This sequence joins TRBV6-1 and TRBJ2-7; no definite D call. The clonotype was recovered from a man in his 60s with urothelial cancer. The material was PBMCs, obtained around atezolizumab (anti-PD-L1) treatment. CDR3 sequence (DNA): TGTGCCAGCAGTGAAGCTAACTTCTACGAGCAGTACTTC. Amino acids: CASSEANFYEQYF.